This T cell receptor (beta chain) was sequenced for a study of blood T cell repertoires in COVID-19. The germline gives CDR1 SQVTM, CDR2 ANQGSEA. Trimming took 6 bases from V and 5 from J; bases not matched to a gene: 3. The CDR3 is 12 residues long. Clones were read by immunoSEQ multiplex PCR, and TCRdb kept only the in-frame ones, dropping some. The repertoire holds tens of thousands of clones, with roughly 80% as singletons. The J gene is TRBJ1-1, the V gene TRBV29-1, with TRBD1 matching 10 bases. This TCR was recovered from a woman aged 55 to 70 with acute or convalescent COVID-19. The sequencing sample was made of peripheral blood. The CDR3 region is CSVGTGVTEAFF. As DNA, the CDR3 is TGCAGCGTGGGGACAGGGGTGACTGAAGCTTTCTTT.